The 4 T cell receptor beta chains given below trace back to one sample, sequenced in a study of control samples from healthy donors and cancer patients. TCRdb keeps only in-frame clones here, not all; method: immunoSEQ multiplex PCR. The sample has some 140,000 clones; 90% to 95% are singletons. Sample: blood. Source of these receptors: a man in his forties in good health.

The V call is TRBV11-3, the J call TRBJ2-1; perhaps D is TRBD1 or TRBD2 (5 bases each). There are 13 residues in the CDR3. V was clipped by 5 bases and J by 8 bases, with 13 bases between them. Per the germline V gene, CDR1 is SGHNT and CDR2 is YENEEA. CDR3 residues: CASSPQGDDEQFF. CDR3 bases: TGTGCCAGCAGCCCCCAAGGGGACGATGAGCAGTTCTTC.

The V call is TRBV5-4, the J call TRBJ2-3; 7 bases match TRBD2. Germline trimming cut 2 bases from V and 3 bases from J; bases unmatched to any gene: 9. This CDR3 region has 16 residues. Germline V gene sequence: CDR1 SGHNT, CDR2 YYREEE (reference sequence). The CDR3 loop is CASSFKAGFSTDTQYF. The CDR3 DNA reads as TGTGCCAGCAGCTTCAAAGCGGGGTTCTCAACAGATACGCAGTATTTT.

J is TRBJ2-5 and V is TRBV6-1, with D possibly matching TRBD2 (6 bases). Germline lookup yields CDR1 MNHNS and CDR2 SASEGT. CDR3 length: 17 amino acids. V lost 1 base and J lost 4, with 19 bases in between. CDR3 nucleotide sequence: TGTGCCAGCAGTGAAGATTTGGTAGGAGGGTCGGGAGAGACCCAGTACTTC. Residues: CASSEDLVGGSGETQYF.

The V and J genes are TRBV20-1 and TRBJ1-6; no firm D call. From germline, CDR1 is DFQATT and CDR2 SNEGSKA (reference sequence). The CDR3 has 16 residues. Trimming took 3 bases from V and 1 from J, leaving 13 bases between them. CDR3 DNA: TGCAGTGCTAGTTCCGGAGGTTCGTCCTATAATTCACCCCTCCACTTT. Protein sequence: CSASSGGSSYNSPLHF.